Presented here are 21 T cell receptor beta chains from one specimen sequenced in a study of blood T cell repertoires in COVID-19. The repertoire was sequenced with immunoSEQ multiplex PCR; TCRdb's copy has only in-frame clones and lacks some. Of about 190,000 clones in the sample, 84% were seen once. Sequencing was done on a sample of peripheral blood. These receptors were taken from a human donor in a cohort sampled during active COVID-19.

This chain uses TRBV6-6 with TRBJ1-6, with unresolved D. There are 15 residues in the CDR3. V lost 7 bases and J lost 0, with 10 bases in between. The germline CDR1 and CDR2 sequences are MNHNY and SVGAGI (reference sequence). CDR3 amino acids: CASIITDSYNSPLHF. CDR3 DNA sequence: TGTGCCAGCATTATTACAGACTCCTATAATTCACCCCTCCACTTT.

The CDR3 coding sequence is TGTGCCAGCAGCCAATCTAGCGGGGGCACAGATACGCAGTATTTT. It is translated as CASSQSSGGTDTQYF. V and J are TRBV4-2 and TRBJ2-3, with TRBD2 identical over 9 bases. Per germline, CDR1 LGHNA and CDR2 YNFKEQ. Unmatched junction bases numbered 1, after V lost 2 bases and J lost 1 base. This CDR3 region has 15 residues.

V is TRBV3-1 (or the pseudogene TRBV3-2) and J is TRBJ1-2; 9 positions agree with TRBD1. CDR1 and CDR2 from the germline V gene are LGHDT and YNNKEL (reference sequence). This CDR3 has 14 residues. Trimming took 3 bases from V and 6 from J; bases not matched to a gene: 5. In DNA, the CDR3 is TGTGCCAGCAGCCAGATAGACAGGGGGAATGGCTACACCTTC. It yields the protein CASSQIDRGNGYTF.

Here the CDR3 reads CASSVVTGQGVAEAFF. DNA for the CDR3: TGTGCCAGCAGCGTAGTGACGGGACAGGGAGTCGCTGAAGCTTTCTTT. J is TRBJ1-1 and V is TRBV9, with TRBD1 matching 9 bases. CDR1 is SGDLS and CDR2 is YYNGEE in the germline V gene. The V and J ends lost 0 bases and 6 bases, in that order; junction bases with no gene match: 9. This CDR3 spans 16 amino acids.

The V and J genes are TRBV5-1 and TRBJ2-7; TRBD2 agrees at 9 bases. Per germline, CDR1 SGHRS and CDR2 YFSETQ. The CDR3 consists of 16 residues. J gave up 5 bases and V 1 base, and 10 bases lay outside the gene matches. CDR3 sequence (DNA): TGCGCCAGCAGCTTGTTTGGTCTAGCGGGAACCGACGAGCAGTACTTC. As protein: CASSLFGLAGTDEQYF.

A word on this clone: Other nucleotide sequences in the sample specify the same CDR3. The chain uses TRBV2 and TRBJ1-2; TRBD1 matches at 7 bases. V trimming: 7 bases; J trimming: 2 bases; junction bases outside the gene matches: 1. The CDR3 has 12 residues. Germline V lookup: CDR1 SNHLY, CDR2 FYNNEI. CDR3 residues: CASKGANYGYTF. The CDR3 DNA sequence: TGTGCCAGCAAGGGGGCGAACTATGGCTACACCTTC.

The J gene is TRBJ2-1, the V gene TRBV7-9; TRBD2 aligns across 15 bases. The germline CDR1 and CDR2 sequences are SEHNR and FQNEAQ (reference sequence). The CDR3 consists of 13 residues. Losses at the gene ends were 9 bases for V and 9 bases for J; bases not matched to a gene: 3. In nucleotides, the CDR3 is TGTGCCAGTGGACTAGCGGGAGGGGCTGAGCAGTTCTTC. Its protein product is CASGLAGGAEQFF.

Here the CDR3 reads CASSRLTRSPEAFF. The CDR3 DNA sequence: TGTGCCAGCAGTCGCCTAACGCGTAGCCCTGAAGCTTTCTTT. This chain uses TRBV27 with TRBJ1-1, with D unclear. The CDR3 length is 14 residues. The V and J ends lost 5 bases and 6 bases respectively, with 16 bases between them. CDR1 and CDR2 (germline): MNHEY, SMNVEV (reference sequence).

This rearrangement joins TRBV5-1 to TRBJ2-5; D ambiguous. Germline CDR1 SGHRS, CDR2 YFSETQ. The V and J ends lost 7 bases and 3 bases respectively, with 25 bases between them. This CDR3 has 17 residues. The CDR3 DNA follows: TGCGCCAGCCGCCTCAGCTTGTATCAGACATACGAAGAGACCCAGTACTTC. Translation gives CASRLSLYQTYEETQYF.

This rearrangement joins TRBV12-3 or TRBV12-4 to TRBJ2-4, with unresolved D. The V end lost 6 bases, the J end lost 0 bases, and 3 bases lay between the germline ends. The CDR3 has 12 amino acids. In nucleotides, the CDR3 is TGTGCCAGCAGCGTAGCCAAAAACATTCAGTACTTC. Encoded protein: CASSVAKNIQYF.

This CDR3 reads CASSQEAGSGEQYV. The CDR3 nucleotides read TGTGCCAGCAGCCAAGAAGCTGGGTCCGGGGAGCAGTACGTC. The chain carries TRBV3-1 (or the pseudogene TRBV3-2) and TRBJ2-7; D gene unclear. The germline V gene encodes CDR1 LGHDT and CDR2 YNNKEL (reference sequence). The V gene lost 0 bases and the J gene lost 7 bases, with 13 bases spanning the gap. The CDR3 extends over 14 amino acids.

This clone appeared a single time. V and J are TRBV5-1 and TRBJ1-1; possibly TRBD1 for D (5 bases). The CDR3 consists of 18 residues. Germline loops: CDR1 SGHRS, CDR2 YFSETQ. Deletions cut 4 bases from V and 0 bases from J, with 22 bases between. The CDR3 is CASSRGVSRGLMNTEAFF. DNA for the CDR3: TGCGCCAGCAGCCGGGGGGTCAGCCGAGGGCTCATGAACACTGAAGCTTTCTTT.

The chain is built from TRBV7-8 and TRBJ1-3; D remains unclear. Germline V gene data show CDR1 as SGHVS and CDR2 as FQNEAQ. This CDR3 has 17 amino acids. V dropped 0 bases and J dropped 0 bases, with 12 bases sitting between them. CDR3 region: CASSLANRRLSGNTIYF. CDR3 nucleotides: TGTGCCAGCAGCTTAGCGAACCGCAGGCTCTCTGGAAACACCATATATTTT.

The rearrangement joins TRBV4-2 to TRBJ1-6, with 7 bases that match TRBD1. J gave up 9 bases and V 0 bases, and 14 bases lay outside the gene matches. The V gene's germline CDR1 is LGHNA and CDR2 YNFKEQ. CDR3 size: 18 residues. The CDR3 spells CASSQELNEGASGSPLHF. The CDR3 DNA reads as TGTGCCAGCAGCCAAGAATTGAATGAGGGGGCTTCTGGTTCACCCCTCCACTTT.

The rearrangement uses TRBV18 and TRBJ1-1, with 7 bases fitting TRBD1. The CDR3 runs 14 residues. Per germline, CDR1 KGHSH and CDR2 LQKENI. V shed 1 base and J 11 bases; nucleotides not matched to a gene: 10. The DNA of the CDR3 is TGTGCCAGCTCACCACAGGGGGCGATTAGTACCGCTTTCTTT. Residues: CASSPQGAISTAFF.

The chain couples TRBV6-6 to TRBJ1-2; maybe TRBD1 (6 bases). Between the trimmed V and J ends, which lost 5 bases and 7 bases, there was a span of 14 bases. Germline V lookup: CDR1 MNHNY, CDR2 SVGAGI (reference sequence). The CDR3 loop spans 13 amino acids. The CDR3 DNA follows: TGTGCCAGCAGTCCGGGGGGGCACCGTGGCTACACCTTC. Protein: CASSPGGHRGYTF.

The V call is TRBV11-3, the J call TRBJ2-5, with TRBD1 as a possible D gene (5 bases). The CDR3 totals 14 residues. V shed 6 bases and J shed 4 bases, with 15 bases lying between them. Germline lookup yields CDR1 SGHNT and CDR2 YENEEA. The CDR3 DNA follows: TGTGCCAGCAGTTCTGGGTCGACAGTAGAGACCCAGTACTTC. This sequence encodes CASSSGSTVETQYF.

The chain couples TRBV5-1 to TRBJ2-5, with D possibly TRBD2 on 6 matching bases. The CDR3 is 14 residues long. Germline V gives CDR1 SGHRS, CDR2 YFSETQ. Between the trimmed V and J ends, which lost 4 bases and 4 bases, there was a span of 14 bases. The CDR3 sequence: CASSGGTQGETQYF. The CDR3 region has the DNA TGCGCCAGCAGCGGCGGGACCCAGGGAGAGACCCAGTACTTC. Filled out from reference TRBV5-1 and TRBJ2-5, the complete variable domain reads KAGVTQTPRYLIKTRGQQVTLSCSPISGHRSVSWYQQTPGQGLQFLFEYFSETQRNKGNFPGRFSGRQFSNSRSEMNVSTLELGDSALYLCASSGGTQGETQYFGPGTRLLVL.

The genes are TRBV24-1 and TRBJ1-1; no clear D. The CDR3 runs 14 residues. Germline values: CDR1 KGHDR, CDR2 SFDVKD. The germline V and J ends were trimmed by 3 bases and 1 base, with 8 bases remaining between them. The CDR3 reads CATSDNQENTEAFF. The CDR3 DNA reads TGTGCCACCAGTGATAACCAGGAGAACACTGAAGCTTTCTTT.

The V and J genes are TRBV6-5 and TRBJ1-5; 9 bases match TRBD1. The J segment lost 3 bases and the V segment lost 9 bases, leaving 6 bases of the junction unmatched. The germline V gene encodes CDR1 MNHEY and CDR2 SVGAGI. The CDR3 consists of 14 residues. The CDR3 DNA follows: TGTGCCAGTAGTCGGACAGGGGACAATCAGCCCCAGCATTTT. Translated, it gives CASSRTGDNQPQHF.

The CDR3 region has the DNA TGTGCCAGTAGTATCCCGTTAGGGGCCAACGTCCTGACTTTC. Translating it yields CASSIPLGANVLTF. The rearrangement uses TRBV19 and TRBJ2-6, with no clear D. This CDR3 is built from 14 residues. V shed 3 bases and J shed 4 bases, with 7 bases lying between them. Germline V gene data show CDR1 as LNHDA and CDR2 as SQIVND (reference sequence).